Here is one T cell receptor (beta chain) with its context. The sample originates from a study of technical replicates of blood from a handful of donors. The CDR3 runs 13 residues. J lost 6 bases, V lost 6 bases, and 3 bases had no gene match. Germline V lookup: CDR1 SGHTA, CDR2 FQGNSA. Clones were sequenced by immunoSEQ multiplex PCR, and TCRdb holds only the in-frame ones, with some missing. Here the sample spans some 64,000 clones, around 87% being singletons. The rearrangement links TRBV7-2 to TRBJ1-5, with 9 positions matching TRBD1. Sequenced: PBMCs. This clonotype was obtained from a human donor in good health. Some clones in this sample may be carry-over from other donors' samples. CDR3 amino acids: CASSSDRGQPQHF. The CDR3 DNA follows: TGTGCCAGCAGTTCGGACAGGGGTCAGCCCCAGCATTTT.